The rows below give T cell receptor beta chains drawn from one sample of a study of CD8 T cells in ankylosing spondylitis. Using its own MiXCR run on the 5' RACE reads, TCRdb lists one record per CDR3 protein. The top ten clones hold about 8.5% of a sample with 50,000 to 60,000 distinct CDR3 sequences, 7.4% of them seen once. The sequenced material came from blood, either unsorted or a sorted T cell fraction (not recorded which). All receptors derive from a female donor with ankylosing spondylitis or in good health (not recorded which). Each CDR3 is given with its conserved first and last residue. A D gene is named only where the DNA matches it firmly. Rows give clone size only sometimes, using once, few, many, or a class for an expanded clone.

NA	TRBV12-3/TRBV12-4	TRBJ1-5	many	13	CASSLRGDQPQHF	TGTGCCAGCAGTTTGAGGGGCGATCAGCCCCAGCATTTT
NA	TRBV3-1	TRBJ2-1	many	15	CASSPAGYGSYEQFF	TGTGCCAGCAGCCCGGCAGGCTACGGGAGTTATGAGCAGTTCTTC
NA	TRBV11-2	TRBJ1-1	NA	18	CASSLRGGQGLLNTEAFF	TGTGCCAGCAGCTTACGGGGCGGCCAGGGACTACTGAACACTGAAGCTTTCTTT
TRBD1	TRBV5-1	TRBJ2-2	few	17	CASSLVAGGSSTGELFF	TGCGCCAGCAGCTTGGTGGCAGGGGGCAGTTCCACCGGGGAGCTGTTTTTT
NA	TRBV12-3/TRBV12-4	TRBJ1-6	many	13	CATRDTWNSPLHF	TGTGCCACCCGGGACACATGGAATTCACCCCTCCACTTT
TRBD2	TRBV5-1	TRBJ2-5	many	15	CASSRGTSGGETQYF	TGCGCCAGCAGTCGCGGAACTAGCGGGGGAGAGACCCAGTACTTC
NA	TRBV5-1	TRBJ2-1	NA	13	CASSLIRYNEQFF	TGCGCCAGCAGCTTGATTAGGTACAATGAGCAGTTCTTC
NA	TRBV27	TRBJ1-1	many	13	CASSLRRNTEAFF	TGTGCCAGCAGTCTTAGACGAAACACTGAAGCTTTCTTT
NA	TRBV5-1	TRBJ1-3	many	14	CASSLGVSGNTIYF	TGCGCCAGCAGCTTGGGGGTCTCTGGAAACACCATATATTTT
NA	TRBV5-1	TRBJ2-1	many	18	CASRGRGSVKDTMSEQFF	TGCGCCAGCAGGGGTAGAGGGTCCGTTAAAGACACAATGTCGGAGCAGTTCTTC
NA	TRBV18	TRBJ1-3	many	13	CASSPGDGNTIYF	TGTGCCAGCTCACCAGGGGACGGAAACACCATATATTTT
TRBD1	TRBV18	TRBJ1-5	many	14	CASSPGQGGQPQHF	TGTGCCAGCTCACCCGGACAGGGGGGTCAGCCCCAGCATTTT
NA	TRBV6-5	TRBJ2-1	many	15	CASSYSSGGVVEQFF	TGTGCCAGCAGTTACTCGTCAGGAGGGGTGGTTGAGCAGTTCTTC
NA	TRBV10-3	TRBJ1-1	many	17	CAISEDRGSKLNTEAFF	TGTGCCATCAGTGAGGATAGGGGGTCCAAGCTAAACACTGAAGCTTTCTTT
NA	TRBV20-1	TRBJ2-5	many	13	CSARDPGSETQYF	TGCAGTGCTAGAGATCCAGGGAGTGAGACCCAGTACTTC
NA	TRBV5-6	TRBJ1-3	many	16	CASSLGPRGTGNTIYF	TGTGCCAGCAGCTTGGGACCCCGGGGCACTGGAAACACCATATATTTT
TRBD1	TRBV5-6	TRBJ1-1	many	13	CASSWDRNTEAFF	TGTGCCAGCAGTTGGGACAGGAACACTGAAGCTTTCTTT
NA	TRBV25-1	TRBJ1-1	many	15	CASSEYGPLNTEAFF	TGTGCCAGCAGTGAATATGGACCTCTGAACACTGAAGCTTTCTTT
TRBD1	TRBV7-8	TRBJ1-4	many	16	CASSLWRDRGLEKLFF	TGTGCCAGCAGCTTATGGCGGGACAGGGGGCTAGAAAAACTGTTTTTT
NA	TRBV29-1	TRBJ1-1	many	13	CSVVTDLNTEAFF	TGCAGCGTTGTGACAGATTTGAACACTGAAGCTTTCTTT
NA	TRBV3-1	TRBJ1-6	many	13	CASSQGSNSPLHF	TGTGCCAGCAGCCAGGGTAGTAATTCACCCCTCCACTTT
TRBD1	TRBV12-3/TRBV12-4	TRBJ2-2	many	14	CASSPTGGHGELFF	TGTGCCAGCAGTCCGACAGGGGGCCACGGGGAGCTGTTTTTT
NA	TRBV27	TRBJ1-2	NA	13	CASSSGTYGGYTF	TGTGCCAGCAGTTCAGGGACCTACGGTGGCTACACCTTC
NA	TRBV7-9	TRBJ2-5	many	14	CASSYGTLQETQYF	TGTGCCAGCAGCTACGGGACCCTACAAGAGACCCAGTACTTC
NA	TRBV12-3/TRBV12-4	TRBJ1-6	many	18	CASSYLGALSGGNSPLHF	TGTGCCAGCAGTTACTTAGGGGCCCTTAGCGGGGGTAATTCACCCCTCCACTTT
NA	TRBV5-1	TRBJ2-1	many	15	CASSLGNRETNEQFF	TGCGCCAGCAGCTTGGGGAACAGGGAGACCAATGAGCAGTTCTTC
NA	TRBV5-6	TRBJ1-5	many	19	CASSLMGRQGAYSNQPQHF	TGTGCCAGCAGCTTGATGGGTCGGCAGGGCGCGTATAGCAATCAGCCCCAGCATTTT
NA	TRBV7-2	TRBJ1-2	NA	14	CASSSSRGIYGYTF	TGTGCCAGCAGTTCGAGTCGGGGGATCTATGGCTACACCTTC
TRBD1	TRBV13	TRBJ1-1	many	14	CASSLGQGDTEAFF	TGTGCCAGCAGCTTGGGACAGGGTGACACTGAAGCTTTCTTT
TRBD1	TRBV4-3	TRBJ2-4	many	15	CASSQEGGDRSVVYF	TGCGCCAGCAGCCAAGAAGGAGGGGACAGGAGTGTGGTGTACTTC
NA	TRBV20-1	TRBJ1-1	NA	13	CSARAGNSTEAFF	TGCAGTGCTAGGGCCGGGAATTCCACTGAAGCTTTCTTT
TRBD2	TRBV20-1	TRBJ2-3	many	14	CSARTSGGTDTQYF	TGCAGTGCCCGGACTAGCGGGGGGACAGATACGCAGTATTTT
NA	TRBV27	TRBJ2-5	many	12	CASSPRGETQYF	TGTGCCAGCAGTCCCCGAGGAGAGACCCAGTACTTC
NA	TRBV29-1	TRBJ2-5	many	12	CSVEPTELTQYF	TGCAGCGTTGAGCCCACAGAGTTGACCCAGTACTTC
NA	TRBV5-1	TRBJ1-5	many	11	CATPRDQPQHF	TGCGCCACCCCAAGGGATCAGCCCCAGCATTTT